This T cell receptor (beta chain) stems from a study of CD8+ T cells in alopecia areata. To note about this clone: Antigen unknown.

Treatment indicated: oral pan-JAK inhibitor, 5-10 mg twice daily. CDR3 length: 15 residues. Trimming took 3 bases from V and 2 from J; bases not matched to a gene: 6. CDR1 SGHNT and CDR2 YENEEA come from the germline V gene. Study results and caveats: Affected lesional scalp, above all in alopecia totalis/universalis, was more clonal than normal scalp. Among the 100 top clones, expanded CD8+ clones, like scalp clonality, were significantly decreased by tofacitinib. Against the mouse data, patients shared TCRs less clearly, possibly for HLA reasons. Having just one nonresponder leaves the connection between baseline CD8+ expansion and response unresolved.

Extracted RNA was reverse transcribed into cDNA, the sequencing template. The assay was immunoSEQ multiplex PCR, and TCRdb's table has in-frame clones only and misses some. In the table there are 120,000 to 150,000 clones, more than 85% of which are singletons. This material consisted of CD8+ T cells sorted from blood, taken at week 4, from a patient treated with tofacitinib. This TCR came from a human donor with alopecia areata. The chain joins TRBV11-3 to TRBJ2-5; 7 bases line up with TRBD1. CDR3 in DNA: TGTGCCAGCAGCTTTGGAAGGGGGCCTCAAGAGACCCAGTACTTC. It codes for CASSFGRGPQETQYF.